The 24 T cell receptor beta chains listed next were all sequenced from one sample in a study of cytomegalovirus exposure and HLA in healthy donors. PCR primers comprised 60 Vbeta and 13 Jbeta primers. Sequencing used immunoSEQ multiplex PCR; TCRdb keeps in-frame clones, though not all of them. The sample's table shows over 100,000 clones. Sequencing was carried out using PBMCs. The receptors here all came from a man aged 40-55 years in good health and CMV-seropositive.

The chain links TRBV5-1 to TRBJ2-1; no clear D gene. The CDR3 length is 15 residues. The V end was cut by 0 bases, the J end by 0 bases, with 7 bases between. CDR1 and CDR2 from the germline V gene are SGHRS and YFSETQ. The CDR3 coding sequence is TGCGCCAGCAGCTTGGCGGAGAGCTCCTACAATGAGCAGTTCTTC. This gives the protein CASSLAESSYNEQFF.

This chain joins TRBV2 and TRBJ2-7; 9 positions match TRBD1. CDR3 size: 14 residues. V was clipped by 6 bases and J by 6 bases; unmatched bases: 9. Germline V gene data show CDR1 as SNHLY and CDR2 as FYNNEI. CDR3 coding DNA: TGTGCCAGCAGGCGACAGGGGGAGCCTCTCGAGCAGTACTTC. Its translation is CASRRQGEPLEQYF.

The V gene is TRBV28, the J gene TRBJ2-5, with 9 bases aligning to TRBD1. Germline CDR1 is MDHEN and CDR2 is SYDVKM. There are 15 residues in the CDR3. The V segment lost 4 bases and the J segment 5 bases; nucleotides outside the gene matches: 8. This CDR3 reads CASSSAQGAGETQYF. CDR3 DNA sequence: TGTGCCAGCAGTTCAGCACAGGGGGCAGGGGAGACCCAGTACTTC. The entire variable domain, with the rest obtained from reference TRBV28 and TRBJ2-5, is as follows: DVKVTQSSRYLVKRTGEKVFLECVQDMDHENMFWYRQDPGLGLRLIYFSYDVKMKEKGDIPEGYSVSREKKERFSLILESASTNQTSMYLCASSSAQGAGETQYFGPGTRLLVL.

The chain employs TRBV5-5 and TRBJ2-7, with TRBD2 matching over 13 bases. Unmatched junction bases numbered 5, after V lost 4 bases and J lost 4 bases. CDR3 length: 15 residues. Germline values: CDR1 SGHKS, CDR2 YYEKEE (reference sequence). The CDR3 nucleotides read TGTGCCAGCAGCGCCGGACTAGCGGGAGCATACGAGCAGTACTTC. Amino acid sequence: CASSAGLAGAYEQYF.

The J gene is TRBJ2-3, the V gene TRBV9; 10 bases line up with TRBD2. The CDR3 totals 17 residues. The V segment lost 0 bases and the J segment 1 base; nucleotides outside the gene matches: 5. CDR1 is SGDLS, CDR2 YYNGEE, per germline. CDR3 DNA sequence: TGTGCCAGCAGCGTAGCTAGGCTAGCGGGGGGCACAGATACGCAGTATTTT. Amino acid sequence: CASSVARLAGGTDTQYF.

Concerning this clone itself: One junction end does not reproduce the germline sequence, and a read error may be involved. The gene calls are TRBV7-7 and TRBJ1-2; 10 positions match TRBD1. This CDR3 spans 16 amino acids. CDR1 and CDR2 (germline): SSHAT, FNYEAQ (reference sequence). CDR3 region: CASSLRDRGFNYGYTF. The CDR3 nucleotides read TGTGCTAGCAGCTTAAGGGACAGGGGATTCAATTATGGCTACACCTTC.

The V gene is TRBV5-4, the J gene TRBJ2-5; 8 nucleotides match TRBD2. With V trimmed by 4 bases and J by 3 bases, 2 bases remained unmatched. Germline CDR1 is SGHNT and CDR2 is YYREEE (reference sequence). The CDR3 contains 13 residues. CDR3 bases: TGTGCCAGCAGCCCGGGACTAGAAGAGACCCAGTACTTC. This encodes CASSPGLEETQYF.

The chain uses TRBV6-1 and TRBJ1-4; TRBD1 agrees at 7 bases. Germline V CDR1 and CDR2: MNHNS, SASEGT. Germline trimming cut 5 bases from V and 13 bases from J; bases unmatched to any gene: 16. This CDR3 comprises 15 residues. The DNA of the CDR3 is TGTGCCAGCAGTCCACCGACAGGGCCCCTCGGTAGACTGTTTTTT. The encoded protein is CASSPPTGPLGRLFF.

Remarks on this clone: One junction end disagrees with the germline gene, perhaps due to a read error. V gene TRBV28 combines with J gene TRBJ2-5; 7 nucleotides line up with TRBD1. TRBJ2-7 explains the end of the DNA better; the J call may be wrong. The CDR3 has 14 residues. Germline V gives CDR1 MDHEN, CDR2 SYDVKM. The CDR3 DNA follows: TGTGCCAGCAGTTCGACAGGGTCCTCCTCCGAGCAGTACTTC. Protein product: CASSSTGSSSEQYF.

The chain links TRBV25-1 to TRBJ2-6; weak D call: TRBD1 (6 bases). The CDR3 length is 15 residues. Trimming took 8 bases from V and 2 from J, leaving 13 bases between them. In germline, CDR1 is MGHDK, CDR2 SYGVNS. CDR3 region: CASGTQGPGANVLTF. The CDR3 nucleotides read TGTGCCAGCGGAACACAGGGCCCTGGGGCCAACGTCCTGACTTTC.

This rearrangement joins TRBV19 to TRBJ2-7, with a possible D match to TRBD2 (5 bases). The germline V gene encodes CDR1 LNHDA and CDR2 SQIVND (reference sequence). V lost 6 bases and J 0 bases, leaving 15 bases between the germline ends. The CDR3 covers 15 residues. The CDR3 DNA is TGTGCCAGTAGCAGGACTCCAAACCTCTCCTACGAGCAGTACTTC. This gives the protein CASSRTPNLSYEQYF.

The chain couples TRBV20-1 to TRBJ2-1; a possible D gene is TRBD2 (6 bases). The CDR3 sequence is 11 residues long. Germline CDR1 reads DFQATT; CDR2 reads SNEGSKA (reference sequence). V was trimmed by 3 bases and J by 10 bases, leaving 10 bases between them. CDR3 amino acids: CSASPRGEQFF. CDR3 nucleotides: TGCAGTGCTAGCCCACGGGGGGAGCAGTTCTTC.

This chain joins TRBV18 and TRBJ2-7, with 7 bases aligning to TRBD1. Per the germline V gene, CDR1 is KGHSH and CDR2 is LQKENI. This CDR3 comprises 14 residues. The V segment lost 3 bases and the J segment 1 base; nucleotides outside the gene matches: 3. DNA for the CDR3: TGTGCCAGCTCACCTCGGGACAGATCCTACGAGCAGTACTTC. Translated: CASSPRDRSYEQYF.

The chain joins TRBV18 to TRBJ1-1; 8 bases line up with TRBD1. The germline V gene encodes CDR1 KGHSH and CDR2 LQKENI. Trimming cost V 3 bases and J 4 bases; bases outside gene matches: 4. This CDR3 is 14 amino acids long. CDR3 sequence: CASSPAGGGTEAFF. CDR3 DNA sequence: TGTGCCAGCTCACCGGCAGGGGGCGGCACTGAAGCTTTCTTT.

This sequence joins TRBV2 and TRBJ2-7; the match to TRBD2 covers 7 bases. Germline V gene lookup returns CDR1 SNHLY and CDR2 FYNNEI. J lost 4 bases, V lost 8 bases, and 14 bases had no gene match. CDR3 length: 15 amino acids. CDR3 protein: CASYRPSGNTYEQYF. CDR3 DNA sequence: TGTGCCAGCTACCGACCGAGCGGGAATACTTACGAGCAGTACTTC.

Comments on this clone: The junction shows a germline mismatch at one end, possibly a read error. The CDR3 DNA sequence: TGTGCCAGCAGCGTAGTAGGAGGGGAATTATTCCCCACTGAAGCTTCCTTT. Its translation: CASSVVGGELFPTEASF. The chain links TRBV9 to TRBJ1-1; maybe TRBD1 (5 bases). Germline assignment: CDR1 SGDLS and CDR2 YYNGEE. The CDR3 consists of 17 residues.

This rearrangement joins TRBV4-1 to TRBJ1-1, with D perhaps matching TRBD1 (5 bases). The germline gives CDR1 MGHRA, CDR2 YSYEKL. This CDR3 is 15 amino acids long. V gave up 1 base and J gave up 1 base, with 10 bases separating them. The CDR3 DNA sequence: TGCGCCAGCAGCCAAGGGCAAGACAGGAACACTGAAGCTTTCTTT. Residues: CASSQGQDRNTEAFF.

V usage is TRBV6-5 and J usage is TRBJ1-1; weak D call: TRBD1 (5 bases). Looked up from germline, CDR1 is MNHEY and CDR2 is SVGAGI. The V gene lost 4 bases and the J gene lost 1 base, with 7 bases spanning the gap. CDR3 length: 13 amino acids. Written as DNA, the CDR3 is TGTGCCAGCAGTTGGGGCGGGAACACTGAAGCTTTCTTT. Its protein is CASSWGGNTEAFF.

The chain employs TRBV14 and TRBJ1-2, with no clear D. This CDR3 region has 13 residues. The germline CDR1 and CDR2 sequences are SGHDN and FVKESK. Trimming left V 1 base short and J 8 bases short, with 11 bases between. The CDR3 DNA reads TGTGCCAGCAGCCAAGGGCAGGTGTGGGGCTACACCTTC. This gives the protein CASSQGQVWGYTF. Complete variable domain (other parts from reference TRBV14 and TRBJ1-2): EAGVTQFPSHSVIEKGQTVTLRCDPISGHDNLYWYRRVMGKEIKFLLHFVKESKQDESGMPNNRFLAERTGGTYSTLKVQPAELEDSGVYFCASSQGQVWGYTFGSGTRLTVV.

This rearrangement joins TRBV2 to TRBJ1-1, with 7 bases aligning to TRBD1. The J segment lost 6 bases and the V segment lost 2 bases, leaving 9 bases of the junction unmatched. Per germline, CDR1 SNHLY and CDR2 FYNNEI. The CDR3 is 15 residues long. The CDR3 sequence: CASSEPIGGAAEAFF. CDR3 bases: TGTGCCAGCAGTGAACCCATAGGGGGCGCGGCTGAAGCTTTCTTT.

The chain joins TRBV29-1 to TRBJ1-2; D gene ambiguous. Germline V CDR1 and CDR2: SQVTM, ANQGSEA. V was cut by 6 bases and J by 0 bases, with 11 bases left in between. The CDR3 loop spans 13 amino acids. The CDR3 reads CSVNAGSNYGYTF. CDR3 nucleotides: TGCAGCGTCAACGCGGGCTCTAACTATGGCTACACCTTC.

This chain links TRBV19 with TRBJ2-3, with 14 bases fitting TRBD2. CDR3 length equals 18 residues. V was clipped by 6 bases and J by 5 bases; unmatched bases: 13. Germline CDR1 LNHDA, CDR2 SQIVND (reference sequence). This chain's CDR3 is CASRNRWGLAGAEDTQYF. DNA for the CDR3: TGTGCCAGTAGAAATCGGTGGGGACTAGCGGGAGCGGAAGATACGCAGTATTTT.

This sequence joins TRBV7-3 and TRBJ1-1, with D perhaps TRBD1 (6 bases). This CDR3 is built from 13 residues. Trimming took off 3 bases at V and 3 bases at J, with 8 bases between the two ends. Germline CDR1 and CDR2: SGHTA and FQGTGA. This CDR3 reads CASSFYRDTEAFF. The DNA of the CDR3 is TGTGCCAGCAGCTTTTACAGGGACACTGAAGCTTTCTTT. Looking up the rest from reference TRBV7-3 and TRBJ1-1 gives the full variable domain: GAGVSQTPSNKVTEKGKYVELRCDPISGHTALYWYRQSLGQGPEFLIYFQGTGAADDSGLPNDRFFAVRPEGSVSTLKIQRTERGDSAVYLCASSFYRDTEAFFGQGTRLTVV.

This chain connects TRBV25-1 to TRBJ1-4; possibly TRBD1 for D (6 bases). The CDR3 runs to 16 residues. Deletions cut 7 bases from V and 6 bases from J, with 21 bases between. The germline gives CDR1 MGHDK, CDR2 SYGVNS. CDR3 coding DNA: TGTGCCAGCACCTCCTCACTTGGACAGCACCATGAAAAACTGTTTTTT. This codes for CASTSSLGQHHEKLFF.